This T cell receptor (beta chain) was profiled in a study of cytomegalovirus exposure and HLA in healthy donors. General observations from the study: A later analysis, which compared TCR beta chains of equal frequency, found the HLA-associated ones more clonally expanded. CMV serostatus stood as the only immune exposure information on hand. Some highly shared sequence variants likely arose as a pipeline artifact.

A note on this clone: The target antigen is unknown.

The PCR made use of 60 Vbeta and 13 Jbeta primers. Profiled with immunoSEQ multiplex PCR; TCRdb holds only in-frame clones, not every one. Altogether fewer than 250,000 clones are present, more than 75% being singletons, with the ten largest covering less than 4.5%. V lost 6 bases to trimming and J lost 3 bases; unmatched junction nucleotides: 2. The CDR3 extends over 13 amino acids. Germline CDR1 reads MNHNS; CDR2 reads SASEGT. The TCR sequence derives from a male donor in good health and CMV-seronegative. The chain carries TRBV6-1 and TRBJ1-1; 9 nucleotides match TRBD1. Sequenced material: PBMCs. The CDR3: CASRRQGDTEAFF. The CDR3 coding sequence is TGTGCCAGCAGAAGACAGGGGGACACTGAAGCTTTCTTT.